This T cell receptor beta chain was obtained from a study of blood T cell repertoires in COVID-19. The table came from immunoSEQ multiplex PCR; TCRdb's copy has only in-frame clones and leaves some out. Altogether 80,000 to 100,000 clones are present, 65% to 90% being singletons, with the ten largest covering under 13%. The V end was cut by 5 bases, the J end by 1 base, with 17 bases between. The CDR3 runs 16 residues. CDR1 SGHRS and CDR2 YFSETQ come from the germline V gene. The source is a man between 65 and 79 years old with active or convalescent COVID-19. This chain uses TRBV5-1 with TRBJ2-3; TRBD2 might be the D (6 bases). The sample taken for sequencing was peripheral blood. The DNA of the CDR3 is TGCGCCAGCAGACCCCCCTCGGGGGAACGCACAGATACGCAGTATTTT. Its translation: CASRPPSGERTDTQYF.